The 7 T cell receptor beta chains in this list originate from one sample, sequenced in a study of read filtering for tumor transcriptome and immune sequencing. From roughly 400 ng of RNA, a library with molecular barcoded alpha/delta and beta/gamma adaptors was made. TCRdb reprocessed the reads with MiXCR, giving one entry per CDR3 protein. The sample contains more than 55,000 distinct CDR3 sequences, more than 20% of which appear only once. The sample consisted of a population of CD138-negative cells sorted from bone marrow. These receptors originate from a donor at least 40 years old with multiple myeloma.

In the case of this clonotype: This may be a read error: a much more frequent sequence differs by one nucleotide. The chain carries TRBV5-1 and TRBJ2-3; D not certain. This CDR3 is 14 amino acids long. Germline assignment: CDR1 SGHRS and CDR2 YFSETQ. In nucleotides, the CDR3 is TGCGCCAGCAGCTTGGCGGACGGGTCAGATACGCAGTGTTTT. Protein product: CASSLADGSDTQCF.

This clonotype was recorded at least ten times. The rearrangement joins TRBV28 to TRBJ2-5; D not resolved. V lost 7 bases to trimming and J lost 5 bases, with 8 bases between them. CDR3 length equals 11 residues. Germline V lookup: CDR1 MDHEN, CDR2 SYDVKM. The CDR3 protein is CASTKTETQYF. The CDR3 coding sequence is TGTGCCAGCACCAAGACGGAGACCCAGTACTTC. Together with reference TRBV28 and TRBJ2-5, the CDR3 gives the full variable domain: DVKVTQSSRYLVKRTGEKVFLECVQDMDHENMFWYRQDPGLGLRLIYFSYDVKMKEKGDIPEGYSVSREKKERFSLILESASTNQTSMYLCASTKTETQYFGPGTRLLVL.

The table lists this clonotype with many counts. The rearrangement links TRBV5-6 to TRBJ2-1; D ambiguous. The CDR3 runs to 11 residues. Germline V lookup: CDR1 SGHDT, CDR2 YYEEEE. Trimming cost V 0 bases and J 10 bases, with 5 bases left between them. The CDR3 DNA is TGTGCCAGCAGCTTGGCGGACGAGCAGTTCTTC. It yields the protein CASSLADEQFF.

The table lists this clonotype with many counts. The V gene is TRBV2, the J gene TRBJ2-7; 7 bases agree with TRBD1. Trimming removed 2 bases from V and 6 bases from J; junction bases left unmatched: 4. There are 13 residues in the CDR3. Per germline, CDR1 SNHLY and CDR2 FYNNEI. CDR3 sequence: CASSEPGGSEQYF. CDR3 coding DNA: TGTGCCAGCAGTGAACCAGGGGGAAGCGAGCAGTACTTC.

The CDR3 reads CASSEAAGVNQPQHF. For the CDR3, the DNA is TGTGCCAGCAGTGAAGCTGCAGGGGTCAATCAGCCCCAGCATTTT. The chain uses TRBV6-1 and TRBJ1-5; D perhaps matches TRBD1 (6 bases). The CDR3 runs to 15 residues. The V gene's germline CDR1 is MNHNS and CDR2 SASEGT. Trimming took off 0 bases at V and 3 bases at J, with 9 bases between the two ends.

This clonotype was found many times. The V gene is TRBV12-3 or TRBV12-4, the J gene TRBJ2-3; TRBD2 agrees at 11 bases. Trimming took 4 bases from V and 2 from J; bases not matched to a gene: 8. This CDR3 comprises 17 residues. Written as DNA, the CDR3 is TGTGCCAGCAGTTGGGGACTAGCGGCGAGACTCACAGATACGCAGTATTTT. The encoded protein is CASSWGLAARLTDTQYF.

This clonotype was counted many times. V usage is TRBV11-2 and J usage is TRBJ2-1; D might be TRBD1 (6 bases). The ends were cut back, 1 base at V and 8 bases at J, with 15 bases in the middle. This CDR3 contains 15 residues. The germline V gene encodes CDR1 SGHAT and CDR2 FQNNGV. The CDR3 region has the DNA TGTGCCAGCAGCTTAGGGGGACAAGCCTTGGATGAGCAGTTCTTC. The encoded protein is CASSLGGQALDEQFF. Drawing the rest from reference TRBV11-2 and TRBJ2-1, the complete variable domain is EAGVAQSPRYKIIEKRQSVAFWCNPISGHATLYWYQQILGQGPKLLIQFQNNGVVDDSQLPKDRFSAERLKGVDSTLKIQPAKLEDSAVYLCASSLGGQALDEQFFGPGTRLTVL.